The clone carrying this T cell receptor (beta chain) appeared once. The data originate from a study of CD8 T cells in Susac syndrome. An input of roughly 0.5 to 1 ug of RNA was subjected to reverse transcription using random hexamers. TCRdb called the immunoSEQ multiplex PCR reads again in MiXCR, with one record for every CDR3 protein. The sample contains under 200,000 distinct CDR3 sequences, 85% to 95% of which appear only once. Sequenced input: CD4+ T cells from PBMCs. This sequence originates from a human donor with Susac syndrome.

CDR3 sequence reads: CASRQGMGSPLHF. In nucleotides, the CDR3 is TGTGCCAGCAGACAGGGTATGGGTTCACCCCTCCACTTT. V usage is TRBV6-5 and J usage is TRBJ1-6; tentatively, D is TRBD1 (6 bases). This CDR3 has 13 amino acids. The ends were cut back, 6 bases at V and 9 bases at J, with 12 bases in the middle. CDR1 is MNHEY and CDR2 is SVGAGI in the germline V gene.